Presented here are 16 T cell receptor beta chains from one specimen sequenced in a study of graft-versus-host responses after intestinal transplantation. Profiling relied on immunoSEQ multiplex PCR, and the TCRdb table lists in-frame clones only, not all of them. The table records 20,000 or so clones, roughly 33% of them present only once. Researchers placed about 200,000 CFSE-labeled responder cells in culture with about 200,000 irradiated, violet-dye-labeled stimulator cells. Here the sequenced sample was alloreactive CD8+ T cells from a mixed lymphocyte reaction culture, taken before intestinal transplant. The subset denotes: CFSE-low proliferating T cells sorted from roughly 6-day pre-transplant mixed lymphocyte reaction (GvH or HvG direction). The receptors were gathered from a human patient who received an intestinal transplant.

This clone has more than one count but fewer than ten. This chain joins TRBV6-6 and TRBJ1-6; no clear D gene. V was clipped by 7 bases and J by 6 bases, with 10 bases between them. The CDR3 extends over 13 amino acids. CDR1 is MNHNY, CDR2 SVGAGI, per germline (reference sequence). CDR3 coding DNA: TGTGCCAGCACCCAGGCTTTTAATTCACCCCTCCACTTT. It codes for CASTQAFNSPLHF.

The genes are TRBV9 and TRBJ1-1, with D maybe TRBD1 (5 bases). V was cut by 1 base and J by 1 base, with 8 bases left in between. This CDR3 comprises 14 residues. In germline, CDR1 is SGDLS, CDR2 YYNGEE. CDR3 DNA sequence: TGTGCCAGCAGCGTATGGGACTCGAACACTGAAGCTTTCTTT. It is translated as CASSVWDSNTEAFF.

This clone is categorized as medium-sized. This chain joins TRBV10-2 and TRBJ1-5, with D maybe TRBD1 (5 bases). The CDR3 extends over 13 amino acids. Germline assignment: CDR1 WSHSY and CDR2 SAAADI. V shed 2 bases and J shed 5 bases, with 7 bases lying between them. CDR3 nucleotide sequence: TGCGCCAGCAGTGAGGCCAGGGATCAGCCCCAGCATTTT. Its translation: CASSEARDQPQHF.

This clone was counted a few times. The J gene is TRBJ2-7, the V gene TRBV6-5; no clear D gene. This CDR3 has 14 amino acids. The germline V gene has CDR1 MNHEY and CDR2 SVGAGI. V lost 0 bases, J lost 1 base, and 7 bases lay in between. The CDR3 DNA sequence: TGTGCCAGCAGTTACTCTCCCGGGTCCTACGAGCAGTACTTC. It specifies CASSYSPGSYEQYF.

This clone was counted a few times. This sequence joins TRBV5-8 and TRBJ2-1, with TRBD1 matching over 7 bases. This CDR3 contains 15 residues. Germline CDR1 is SGHTS and CDR2 is YDEGEE. V was clipped by 0 bases and J by 3 bases; unmatched bases: 3. CDR3 nucleotides: TGTGCCAGCAGCTTGGGGCAGGGGGACTACAATGAGCAGTTCTTC. Translated: CASSLGQGDYNEQFF.

By proportion, this clone is medium-sized. CDR3 loop: CASSLAPTYEQYF. The CDR3 nucleotides read TGTGCCAGCAGCTTGGCGCCTACCTACGAGCAGTACTTC. This chain connects TRBV11-2 to TRBJ2-7; no definite D call. This CDR3 is 13 amino acids long. Germline CDR1 and CDR2: SGHAT and FQNNGV. V shed 3 bases and J shed 2 bases, with 8 bases lying between them.

The rearrangement uses TRBV14 and TRBJ2-1; no clear D gene. The V end was cut by 5 bases, the J end by 2 bases, with 13 bases between. CDR1 SGHDN and CDR2 FVKESK come from the germline V gene. The CDR3 spans 15 residues. The DNA for the CDR3 is TGTGCCAGCAGCGAGATTGGTGGGGCCTACAATGAGCAGTTCTTC. Its protein product is CASSEIGGAYNEQFF.

The rearrangement uses TRBV9 and TRBJ2-1, with D possibly TRBD2 on 6 matching bases. V was pared by 0 bases and J by 2 bases, with 9 bases between. This CDR3 has 15 residues. Germline lookup yields CDR1 SGDLS and CDR2 YYNGEE. CDR3 in amino acids: CASSVAGGTYNEQFF. CDR3 coding DNA: TGTGCCAGCAGCGTAGCCGGAGGGACCTACAATGAGCAGTTCTTC. Supplemented by reference TRBV9 and TRBJ2-1, the full variable domain reads DSGVTQTPKHLITATGQRVTLRCSPRSGDLSVYWYQQSLDQGLQFLIQYYNGEERAKGNILERFSAQQFPDLHSELNLSSLELGDSALYFCASSVAGGTYNEQFFGPGTRLTVL.

This rearrangement joins TRBV10-1 to TRBJ2-1; 7 bases fit TRBD1. V shed 0 bases and J 4 bases; nucleotides not matched to a gene: 9. The CDR3 has 17 amino acids. The germline V gene encodes CDR1 WNHNN and CDR2 SYGVQD (reference sequence). The CDR3 reads CASSESRRGRGYNEQFF. The CDR3 bases are TGCGCCAGCAGTGAGTCGAGAAGGGGGCGAGGATACAATGAGCAGTTCTTC.

This clone was detected a few times. The rearrangement uses TRBV7-2 and TRBJ2-5; TRBD2 matches 11 bases. V trimming: 5 bases; J trimming: 2 bases; junction bases outside the gene matches: 4. Germline CDR1 is SGHTA and CDR2 is FQGNSA. CDR3 length: 15 amino acids. For the CDR3, the DNA is TGTGCCAGCAGCCCACTAGCGGGGGTACAAGAGACCCAGTACTTC. The encoded protein is CASSPLAGVQETQYF. Full variable domain (remainder filled in from reference TRBV7-2 and TRBJ2-5): GAGVSQSPSNKVTEKGKDVELRCDPISGHTALYWYRQSLGQGLEFLIYFQGNSAPDKSGLPSDRFSAERTGGSVSTLTIQRTQQEDSAVYLCASSPLAGVQETQYFGPGTRLLVL.

The rearrangement links TRBV7-9 to TRBJ2-7; no reliable D call. This CDR3 has 15 residues. CDR1 is SEHNR and CDR2 is FQNEAQ in the germline V gene (reference sequence). The V end lost 5 bases, the J end lost 5 bases, and 19 bases lay between the germline ends. The CDR3 is CASSRNVRVLDEQYF. The CDR3 DNA reads as TGTGCCAGCAGCAGAAACGTCCGGGTATTGGACGAGCAGTACTTC.

The CDR3, as DNA: TGTGCCAGCAGCCGGTGGGGGACTAGTTGGGGGAAAGAGACCCAGTACTTC. Translation gives CASSRWGTSWGKETQYF. The chain joins TRBV13 to TRBJ2-5; TRBD2 agrees at 8 bases. The CDR3 sequence is 17 residues long. The V gene end was trimmed by 5 bases and the J gene end by 3 bases; junction bases not matched to a gene: 14. Germline assignment: CDR1 PRHDT and CDR2 FYEKMQ (reference sequence).

V gene TRBV4-2 combines with J gene TRBJ2-5; unclear D gene. With 0 bases removed from V and 5 bases from J, the gap between germline ends came to 10 bases. Germline lookup yields CDR1 LGHNA and CDR2 YNFKEQ. There are 14 residues in the CDR3. CDR3 sequence reads: CASSQDPHAETQYF. CDR3 nucleotide sequence: TGTGCCAGCAGCCAAGACCCACATGCGGAGACCCAGTACTTC.

This clone came up a few times. This chain joins TRBV6-5 and TRBJ2-7, with D perhaps assigned TRBD1 or TRBD2 (5 bases each). Germline V gene data show CDR1 as MNHEY and CDR2 as SVGAGI. This CDR3 is 15 amino acids long. Trimming cost V 5 bases and J 3 bases, with 17 bases left between them. CDR3: CASSVIQGEGYEQYF. CDR3 DNA sequence: TGTGCCAGCAGTGTTATTCAGGGTGAGGGCTACGAGCAGTACTTC.

This clone has just a few counts. The chain joins TRBV5-1 to TRBJ2-3, with 13 nucleotides matching TRBD2. CDR1 and CDR2 (germline): SGHRS, YFSETQ. The junction had 7 bases not matched to a gene; V was cut back by 2 bases and J by 4 bases. This CDR3 is 17 amino acids long. CDR3 in amino acids: CASSLSLAGGPADTQYF. As DNA, the CDR3 is TGCGCCAGCAGCTTATCACTAGCGGGAGGGCCCGCAGATACGCAGTATTTT.

The chain is built from TRBV5-1 and TRBJ2-3, with D perhaps TRBD1 or TRBD2 (5 bases each). Per the germline V gene, CDR1 is SGHRS and CDR2 is YFSETQ. The CDR3 has 15 amino acids. Trimming removed 3 bases at V and 2 bases at J, with 13 bases between. The CDR3 DNA reads TGCGCCAGCAGCTCCGGGACGATAAACACAGATACGCAGTATTTT. Translated, it gives CASSSGTINTDTQYF.